This passage covers 20 T cell receptor beta chains from one sample sequenced in a study of identical twins (dated by TCRdb to the mid-2010s). Libraries were made using 5' RACE. The sequencing machine was an Illumina HiSeq 2000. TCRdb trimmed the raw reads at Q25, called clones with MiXCR and kept productive beta chains. Under each unique CDR3 protein, matching rows form one entry showing the most common genes and DNA. The sample profile shows 550,000 to 800,000 distinct CDR3 sequences; around 7.4% of them were found once. Together, the top ten hold roughly 1.6% of the sample. This sample also belongs to another study, concerning yellow fever vaccine responses in identical twins.

Sequencing was performed on PBMCs. Receptors originate from a woman aged 18-30 years in good health.

This clonotype occurred many times. V usage is TRBV10-3 and J usage is TRBJ1-2; D gene unclear. Germline-derived CDR1 and CDR2 are ENHRY and SYGVKD. The CDR3 has 14 amino acids. V was shortened by 4 bases and J by 4 bases, with 13 bases between the two germline ends. The CDR3 spells CAISGTQRSYGYTF. CDR3 DNA sequence: TGTGCCATCAGTGGGACCCAAAGGAGCTATGGCTACACCTTC.

This clonotype was counted a few times. The genes are TRBV29-1 and TRBJ2-1; D is uncertain. The V gene's germline CDR1 is SQVTM and CDR2 ANQGSEA. V lost 6 bases and J lost 4, with 16 bases in between. The CDR3 has 14 amino acids. In nucleotides, the CDR3 is TGCAGCGTCCTCAGAAGCGCAGCTTACAATGAGCAGTTCTTC. Translation gives CSVLRSAAYNEQFF.

This clonotype was found a few times. The chain links TRBV20-1 to TRBJ2-5; no definite D call. The CDR3 consists of 15 residues. Germline assignment: CDR1 DFQATT and CDR2 SNEGSKA (reference sequence). V was cut by 1 base and J by 1 base, with 13 bases left in between. The CDR3 nucleotides read TGCAGTGCTAGAGGGAGTCAGATCTTCCAAGAGACCCAGTACTTC. Protein: CSARGSQIFQETQYF.

This clonotype was detected only a few times. This sequence joins TRBV20-1 and TRBJ1-2; D is unresolved. Trimming took 2 bases from V and 1 from J, leaving 8 bases between them. The CDR3 sequence is 13 residues long. Per germline, CDR1 DFQATT and CDR2 SNEGSKA (reference sequence). CDR3: CSARSEVNYGYTF. CDR3 nucleotides: TGCAGTGCTAGATCCGAAGTTAACTATGGCTACACCTTC.

The sample holds a few counts of this clonotype. The chain has TRBV2 and TRBJ1-5; perhaps TRBD1 as D (5 bases). The ends were cut back, 4 bases at V and 3 bases at J, with 19 bases in the middle. The CDR3 runs to 17 residues. Germline V gene sequence: CDR1 SNHLY, CDR2 FYNNEI. CDR3 protein: CASSGIWGRGDNQPQHF. In DNA, the CDR3 is TGTGCCAGCAGTGGTATTTGGGGCCGGGGTGACAATCAGCCCCAGCATTTT.

J is TRBJ2-5 and V is TRBV6-1; D call uncertain. The V and J ends lost 0 bases and 5 bases respectively, with 13 bases between them. There are 15 residues in the CDR3. Germline lookup yields CDR1 MNHNS and CDR2 SASEGT. The CDR3 here is CASSEAQAAAETQYF. The DNA of the CDR3 is TGTGCCAGCAGTGAAGCGCAGGCGGCCGCCGAGACCCAGTACTTC.

This clonotype has ten or more counts. This chain joins TRBV5-1 and TRBJ1-1; D gene uncertain. The CDR3 is 14 residues long. Germline CDR1 is SGHRS and CDR2 is YFSETQ. Trimming removed 1 base at V and 1 base at J, with 8 bases between. In DNA, the CDR3 is TGCGCCAGCAGCTTGTATGACCCGAACACTGAAGCTTTCTTT. This encodes CASSLYDPNTEAFF.

This clonotype was observed a few times. The chain joins TRBV12-3 or TRBV12-4 to TRBJ2-2; no clear D. The CDR3 extends over 14 amino acids. V lost 6 bases, J lost 2 bases, and 10 bases lay in between. CDR3 nucleotides: TGTGCCAGCAGACGACTTGAAAACACCGGGGAGCTGTTTTTT. It specifies CASRRLENTGELFF.

This clonotype was counted many times. The rearrangement joins TRBV27 to TRBJ2-2; 10 bases line up with TRBD1. CDR1 is MNHEY and CDR2 is SMNVEV in the germline V gene (reference sequence). V trimming: 3 bases; J trimming: 3 bases; junction bases outside the gene matches: 1. The length of the CDR3 is 15 residues. The CDR3 region has the DNA TGTGCCAGCAGTTTGGACAGGGGGGACACCGGGGAGCTGTTTTTT. Translation gives CASSLDRGDTGELFF.

This clonotype turned up a few times. This sequence joins TRBV11-3 and TRBJ1-2; D unclear. V was trimmed by 5 bases and J by 6 bases, leaving 13 bases between them. Germline V gene data show CDR1 as SGHNT and CDR2 as YENEEA. The CDR3 has 13 amino acids. This CDR3 reads CASSPAGFDGYTF. The CDR3, as DNA: TGTGCCAGCAGCCCTGCGGGTTTCGATGGCTACACCTTC.

V gene TRBV4-1 combines with J gene TRBJ2-5; 13 bases are a match to TRBD2. J lost 4 bases, V lost 4 bases, and 21 bases had no gene match. The CDR3 is 21 amino acids. Germline values: CDR1 MGHRA, CDR2 YSYEKL. CDR3 DNA sequence: TGCGCCAGCAGCCCCCTCCCCGGGACTAGCGGGATCGCCAAGGGTGGAGAGACCCAGTACTTC. This encodes CASSPLPGTSGIAKGGETQYF.

This clonotype was detected only once. The chain has TRBV12-3 or TRBV12-4 and TRBJ2-7; D possibly corresponds to TRBD2 (5 bases). The V end was cut by 3 bases, the J end by 7 bases, with 13 bases between. This CDR3 spans 13 amino acids. CDR3 protein: CASSFGGGLEQYF. In nucleotides, the CDR3 is TGTGCCAGCAGTTTCGGCGGCGGGTTGGAGCAGTACTTC.

J is TRBJ2-2 and V is TRBV7-3; D may match TRBD1 or TRBD2 (5 bases each). Per germline, CDR1 SGHTA and CDR2 FQGTGA. Trimming cost V 5 bases and J 6 bases, with 13 bases left between them. There are 14 residues in the CDR3. Written as DNA, the CDR3 is TGTGCCAGCAGCCCAACTAGGGGATCCGGGGAGCTGTTTTTT. Protein product: CASSPTRGSGELFF.

In its sample, this clonotype was seen many times. The rearrangement joins TRBV24-1 to TRBJ1-4, with D unclear. The CDR3 runs to 13 residues. V was cut by 4 bases and J by 1 base, with 3 bases left in between. From germline, CDR1 is KGHDR and CDR2 SFDVKD. The CDR3 DNA reads TGTGCCACCAGTGACGGAACTAATGAAAAACTGTTTTTT. Translating gives CATSDGTNEKLFF.

This clonotype appeared many times. The chain links TRBV25-1 to TRBJ1-5; weak D call: TRBD1 (6 bases). The germline V and J ends were trimmed by 3 bases and 6 bases, with 9 bases remaining between them. Per germline, CDR1 MGHDK and CDR2 SYGVNS. The CDR3 runs to 13 residues. The DNA of the CDR3 is TGTGCCAGCAGTGAGGAGGGGGTTCAGCCCCAGCATTTT. Amino acids: CASSEEGVQPQHF. Variable domain in full (rest from reference TRBV25-1 and TRBJ1-5): EADIYQTPRYLVIGTGKKITLECSQTMGHDKMYWYQQDPGMELHLIHYSYGVNSTEKGDLSSESTVSRIRTEHFPLTLESARPSHTSQYLCASSEEGVQPQHFGDGTRLSIL.

This clonotype was picked up many times. This chain links TRBV12-3 or TRBV12-4 with TRBJ2-6, with D uncertain. V lost 4 bases, J lost 4 bases, and 17 bases lay in between. This CDR3 has 17 residues. The CDR3 sequence is CASSSGSFSAGANVLTF. In nucleotides, the CDR3 is TGTGCCAGCAGTTCAGGATCTTTTTCAGCGGGGGCCAACGTCCTGACTTTC.

This clonotype occurred a few times. The J gene is TRBJ1-1, the V gene TRBV15; D gene ambiguous. The CDR3 is made up of 13 amino acids. Germline lookup yields CDR1 LNHNV and CDR2 YYDKDF (reference sequence). Trimming removed 3 bases from V and 10 bases from J, with 15 bases in between. CDR3 region: CATSSGVGEVAFF. The CDR3 bases are TGTGCCACCAGCAGTGGGGTTGGGGAGGTAGCTTTCTTT.

The table lists this clonotype with many counts. This sequence joins TRBV28 and TRBJ2-3, with TRBD2 matching 8 bases. The CDR3 runs to 17 residues. V was clipped by 3 bases and J by 2 bases; unmatched bases: 10. CDR1 MDHEN and CDR2 SYDVKM come from the germline V gene. For the CDR3, the DNA is TGTGCCAGCAGTTTCCGCGGGGGGCGGATAAACACAGATACGCAGTATTTT. Protein sequence: CASSFRGGRINTDTQYF.

The CDR3 DNA reads TGTGCTAGTGGTTCCGCCACCAGACAGGGTCCAGGCTACACCTTC. Its translation is CASGSATRQGPGYTF. The chain uses TRBV12-5 and TRBJ1-2; TRBD1 agrees at 7 bases. Germline V CDR1 and CDR2: LGHNT, FRNRAP. The CDR3 spans 15 residues. Trimming removed 4 bases from V and 8 bases from J; junction bases left unmatched: 13.

Ten or more counts support this clonotype. The CDR3 DNA sequence: TGTGCCAGCAGTTTTTCGGGGGGCAGCGTCACTGAAGCTTTCTTT. This encodes CASSFSGGSVTEAFF. The J gene is TRBJ1-1, the V gene TRBV12-3 or TRBV12-4, with D perhaps TRBD1 (6 bases). The CDR3 sequence is 15 residues long. Trimming cost V 3 bases and J 4 bases, with 15 bases left between them.